The 26 T cell receptor beta chains listed next were all sequenced from one sample in a study of T cells expressing NK-cell markers. Reanalyzing the 5' RACE reads, TCRdb keeps one entry per CDR3 protein, without DNA. Its table records roughly 150,000 distinct CDR3 sequences. The sequencing sample was made of blood T cells: a sorted CD56 or NKG2C T cell subset, CD4+ or CD8+ T cells, or bulk PBMC T cells (not recorded which). These receptors were taken from a woman between 18 and 69 years old in good health.

This sequence joins TRBV12-3 or TRBV12-4 and TRBJ1-6; TCRdb's D gene call, TRBD1, goes unchecked for lack of DNA. The CDR3 is 13 residues long. CDR3 region: CASSWDRESPLHF.

V is TRBV3-1 and J is TRBJ1-6; the TCRdb D gene call, TRBD1, has no DNA to confirm it. Germline V gene sequence: CDR1 LGHDT, CDR2 YNNKEL (reference sequence). This CDR3 contains 15 residues. The CDR3 protein is CASSQQGADGSPLHF.

The genes are TRBV28 and TRBJ1-6. Germline assignment: CDR1 MDHEN and CDR2 SYDVKM. CDR3 length equals 16 residues. CDR3 sequence: CASSPRGSSYNSPLHF.

V and J are TRBV2 and TRBJ1-5. The CDR3 totals 13 residues. The V gene's germline CDR1 is SNHLY and CDR2 FYNNEI. CDR3 loop: CASSEESNQPQHF.

V and J are TRBV11-1 and TRBJ2-7; the TRBD2 assignment by TCRdb is unverifiable without DNA. Germline V gives CDR1 SGHAT, CDR2 FQDESV (reference sequence). This CDR3 comprises 16 residues. The CDR3 sequence is CASSLQGLAGTYEQYF.

This chain connects TRBV5-1 to TRBJ2-2; TCRdb's D call of TRBD2 is untestable without DNA. Germline V gene sequence: CDR1 SGHRS, CDR2 YFSETQ. The CDR3 is made up of 16 amino acids. The CDR3: CASSLEALGLSGELFF.

The chain couples TRBV3-1 to TRBJ2-1. This CDR3 region has 12 residues. Germline lookup yields CDR1 LGHDT and CDR2 YNNKEL (reference sequence). The CDR3: CASSLGYNEQFF.

V is TRBV20-1 and J is TRBJ1-6; the TRBD1 assignment by TCRdb is unverifiable without DNA. The germline gives CDR1 DFQATT, CDR2 SNEGSKA (reference sequence). The CDR3 length is 14 residues. CDR3 protein: CSARDWGGEAPLHF.

The chain recombines TRBV28 with TRBJ2-3; with no DNA, the TCRdb D assignment of TRBD2 cannot be verified. CDR3 length: 15 residues. Per germline, CDR1 MDHEN and CDR2 SYDVKM. The CDR3 is CATFSSGGVTDTQYF.

The rearrangement joins TRBV29-1 to TRBJ2-3; TCRdb proposes TRBD1, but this gene call is untestable without DNA. Germline CDR1 and CDR2: SQVTM and ANQGSEA. The CDR3 is made up of 13 amino acids. The CDR3 region is CSVADRGKDTQYF.

V usage is TRBV7-3 and J usage is TRBJ1-1; there is no DNA to check the TCRdb D call of TRBD1. The CDR3 consists of 14 residues. Germline values: CDR1 SGHTA, CDR2 FQGTGA. CDR3 region: CASSADRGYTEAFF.

The chain joins TRBV12-3 or TRBV12-4 to TRBJ2-7; TCRdb picks TRBD1, but there is no DNA to check that call. The CDR3 is 15 residues long. The chain's CDR3 is CASSPGGQDLYEQYF.

The V and J genes are TRBV6-5 and TRBJ1-5; TCRdb gives TRBD1 as the D gene, but with no DNA this cannot be confirmed. Germline lookup yields CDR1 MNHEY and CDR2 SVGAGI. There are 16 residues in the CDR3. The CDR3 sequence: CASSSRQGDSNQPQHF.

This rearrangement joins TRBV3-1 to TRBJ2-7; absent DNA, TCRdb's TRBD2 call cannot be checked. The CDR3 loop spans 17 amino acids. Per the germline V gene, CDR1 is LGHDT and CDR2 is YNNKEL (reference sequence). This chain's CDR3 is CASSSEVRLAGRNEQYF.

V is TRBV5-6 and J is TRBJ2-4. The V gene's germline CDR1 is SGHDT and CDR2 YYEEEE. CDR3 length: 13 amino acids. CDR3 in amino acids: CASSLVELNIQYF.

This chain joins TRBV5-1 and TRBJ1-1; TCRdb's assignment of TRBD1 cannot be checked, as there is no DNA. Germline values: CDR1 SGHRS, CDR2 YFSETQ. The CDR3 extends over 13 amino acids. The CDR3 loop reads CASSQGGGGEAFF.

J is TRBJ2-7 and V is TRBV5-1; lacking DNA, the TRBD2 call made by TCRdb goes unchecked. The CDR3 has 13 residues. Germline V gene sequence: CDR1 SGHRS, CDR2 YFSETQ. CDR3 region: CASSLRENYEQYF.

This chain uses TRBV28 with TRBJ2-1. The CDR3 is 12 amino acids. Germline CDR1 MDHEN, CDR2 SYDVKM. The CDR3 reads CASHSSYNEQFF.

The rearrangement links TRBV7-9 to TRBJ1-1; TCRdb calls TRBD1, which cannot be checked without DNA. This CDR3 has 14 amino acids. Germline lookup yields CDR1 SEHNR and CDR2 FQNEAQ (reference sequence). CDR3 protein: CASSLDQGASEAFF.

The V call is TRBV25-1, the J call TRBJ2-1; TCRdb's D call of TRBD1 is untestable without DNA. The CDR3 covers 14 residues. The germline gives CDR1 MGHDK, CDR2 SYGVNS. The CDR3 reads CASNLRERANEQFF.

V is TRBV6-4 and J is TRBJ2-1; TCRdb calls TRBD2, which cannot be checked without DNA. Germline V CDR1 and CDR2: MRHNA, SNTAGT. The CDR3 is made up of 17 amino acids. The CDR3 sequence: CARRTSGGVGSYNEQFF.

V gene TRBV7-3 combines with J gene TRBJ2-5; the TCRdb call, TRBD1, lacks DNA for checking. There are 14 residues in the CDR3. Germline lookup yields CDR1 SGHTA and CDR2 FQGTGA. The CDR3 sequence: CASSPQSGVGTQYF.

V usage is TRBV11-1 and J usage is TRBJ2-1. Germline V lookup: CDR1 SGHAT, CDR2 FQDESV (reference sequence). The CDR3 spans 15 residues. CDR3 in amino acids: CASSPTRTRYNEQFF.

V is TRBV10-3 and J is TRBJ2-2. Germline loops: CDR1 ENHRY, CDR2 SYGVKD. This CDR3 contains 15 residues. The CDR3 spells CAISEWMENTGELFF.

The gene calls are TRBV20-1 and TRBJ1-1; TCRdb outputs TRBD1, but without DNA this stays unchecked. The V gene's germline CDR1 is DFQATT and CDR2 SNEGSKA (reference sequence). The CDR3 is 14 amino acids. CDR3 in amino acids: CSANRDRGHTEAFF.

The rearrangement links TRBV30 to TRBJ2-5; the TCRdb call, TRBD2, lacks DNA for checking. The CDR3 has 12 residues. The germline CDR1 and CDR2 sequences are GTSNPN and SVGIG (reference sequence). Here the CDR3 reads CAWSTSRETQYF.